Presented here are 32 T cell receptor beta chains from one specimen sequenced in a study of cytomegalovirus exposure and HLA in healthy donors. Produced via immunoSEQ multiplex PCR; TCRdb's table is partial and in-frame only. The sample lists about 120,000 clones, around 87% occurring once. The sequenced material came from PBMCs. The receptors were gathered from a young woman in good health and CMV-seropositive.

This clone was detected only once. The chain carries TRBV5-1 and TRBJ2-2; 7 bases map to TRBD1. Germline V gives CDR1 SGHRS, CDR2 YFSETQ. Trimming took 0 bases from V and 4 from J; bases not matched to a gene: 0. This CDR3 comprises 14 residues. The CDR3 DNA reads TGCGCCAGCAGCTTGGGGGACAGCACCGGGGAGCTGTTTTTT. Translating it yields CASSLGDSTGELFF.

The chain employs TRBV7-9 and TRBJ1-1; TRBD1 aligns across 9 bases. Germline trimming cut 8 bases from V and 2 bases from J; bases unmatched to any gene: 3. The CDR3 runs 13 residues. Germline CDR1 reads SEHNR; CDR2 reads FQNEAQ (reference sequence). The CDR3 coding sequence is TGTGCCAGCGGACAGGGGTTTAACACTGAAGCTTTCTTT. It encodes CASGQGFNTEAFF.

This chain joins TRBV5-4 and TRBJ1-2; D might be TRBD1 (5 bases). The CDR3 totals 17 residues. The V gene lost 2 bases and the J gene lost 5 bases, with 22 bases spanning the gap. Germline V lookup: CDR1 SGHNT, CDR2 YYREEE (reference sequence). DNA of the CDR3: TGTGCCAGCAGCTTCGGGGGGTACGGTCCAAACATTTATGGCTACACCTTC. This sequence encodes CASSFGGYGPNIYGYTF.

The rearrangement joins TRBV2 to TRBJ1-1; weak D call: TRBD1 (6 bases). V lost 4 bases, J lost 3 bases, and 12 bases lay in between. There are 14 residues in the CDR3. Germline CDR1 and CDR2: SNHLY and FYNNEI. The CDR3 DNA reads as TGTGCCAGCAGTGGGTTAGGGGGGGACACTGAAGCTTTCTTT. It codes for CASSGLGGDTEAFF.

CDR3 protein: CASSRLRRGGRRLNEQFF. The CDR3 coding sequence is TGTGCCAGCAGCCGCCTAAGAAGGGGCGGGAGAAGACTCAATGAGCAGTTCTTC. The chain recombines TRBV7-8 with TRBJ2-1; 7 bases agree with TRBD2. In germline, CDR1 is SGHVS, CDR2 FQNEAQ. The CDR3 is 18 residues long. The V segment lost 5 bases and the J segment 6 bases; nucleotides outside the gene matches: 19.

V gene TRBV4-2 combines with J gene TRBJ1-2; 7 bases map to TRBD1. The CDR3 has 14 residues. CDR1 is LGHNA, CDR2 YNFKEQ, per germline. The V and J ends lost 3 bases and 8 bases, in that order; junction bases with no gene match: 9. For the CDR3, the DNA is TGTGCCAGCAGCCAGGCCGGACAGGCCGGAGGCTACACCTTC. Protein: CASSQAGQAGGYTF.

The chain links TRBV5-1 to TRBJ2-2; D call uncertain. This CDR3 is built from 16 residues. Germline V gene data show CDR1 as SGHRS and CDR2 as YFSETQ. Trimming cost V 4 bases and J 0 bases, with 13 bases left between them. CDR3 in amino acids: CASSPTNAPNTGELFF. The CDR3 DNA is TGCGCCAGCAGCCCGACAAACGCTCCGAACACCGGGGAGCTGTTTTTT.

The chain links TRBV19 to TRBJ2-3, with 9 positions matching TRBD1. CDR3 size: 16 residues. In germline, CDR1 is LNHDA, CDR2 SQIVND (reference sequence). With V trimmed by 4 bases and J by 7 bases, 12 bases remained unmatched. CDR3 residues: CASSTRRTGASYTQYF. DNA for the CDR3: TGTGCCAGTAGTACCAGACGGACAGGGGCCAGCTATACGCAGTATTTT.

The J gene is TRBJ1-1, the V gene TRBV10-1; no firm D call. The CDR3 length is 13 residues. V was shortened by 5 bases and J by 4 bases, with 11 bases between the two germline ends. Germline CDR1 reads WNHNN; CDR2 reads SYGVQD (reference sequence). Written as DNA, the CDR3 is TGCGCCAGCAGTAAGAGGTTGGGCACTGAAGCTTTCTTT. Amino acids: CASSKRLGTEAFF.

The rearrangement links TRBV25-1 to TRBJ1-5, with 8 nucleotides matching TRBD1. Trimming at V came to 6 bases and at J to 5 bases, leaving 6 bases not matched to a gene. CDR3 length: 14 residues. Germline V lookup: CDR1 MGHDK, CDR2 SYGVNS. The CDR3: CASRIQGGDQPQHF. The CDR3, as DNA: TGTGCCAGCAGGATACAGGGGGGGGATCAGCCCCAGCATTTT.

The rearrangement uses TRBV5-1 and TRBJ2-3; 8 bases are a match to TRBD2. Looked up from germline, CDR1 is SGHRS and CDR2 is YFSETQ. The CDR3 sequence is 15 residues long. V shed 5 bases, J shed 2 bases, and the junction held 7 bases outside the gene matches. The CDR3 DNA reads as TGCGCCAGCAGACGGGAGGGCCACAACACAGATACGCAGTATTTT. Translating it yields CASRREGHNTDTQYF.

The V call is TRBV6-5, the J call TRBJ1-1, with D possibly being TRBD1 (5 bases). This CDR3 has 16 amino acids. Germline CDR1 reads MNHEY; CDR2 reads SVGAGI. Deletions cut 1 base from V and 2 bases from J, with 14 bases between. The CDR3 sequence is CASSYFRQGPNTEAFF. CDR3 in DNA: TGTGCCAGCAGTTACTTTCGCCAGGGCCCAAACACTGAAGCTTTCTTT.

This clone was picked up one time. This rearrangement joins TRBV15 to TRBJ2-1; 7 nucleotides match TRBD2. With 1 base clipped from V and 5 bases from J, the junction kept 5 bases outside the gene matches. The CDR3 length is 15 residues. In germline, CDR1 is LNHNV, CDR2 YYDKDF (reference sequence). The CDR3 coding sequence is TGTGCCACCAGCAGAGTCGCGGGAGCGGACAATGAGCAGTTCTTC. This gives the protein CATSRVAGADNEQFF.

This chain connects TRBV4-3 to TRBJ2-5, with TRBD2 identical over 7 bases. The CDR3 consists of 15 residues. Per the germline V gene, CDR1 is LGHNA and CDR2 is YSLEER. Germline trimming cut 0 bases from V and 4 bases from J; bases unmatched to any gene: 5. This chain's CDR3 is CASSQDRRGRETQYF. The CDR3 DNA sequence: TGCGCCAGCAGCCAAGATCGGCGCGGGAGAGAGACCCAGTACTTC.

This clone came up a few times. V and J are TRBV2 and TRBJ1-2; TRBD1 matches at 8 bases. CDR3 size: 14 residues. Germline V gives CDR1 SNHLY, CDR2 FYNNEI. Trimming took 1 base from V and 5 from J; bases not matched to a gene: 3. The CDR3 spells CASSEDTGGYGYTF. The CDR3, as DNA: TGTGCCAGCAGTGAAGATACAGGGGGTTATGGCTACACCTTC.

In nucleotides, the CDR3 is TGTGCCAGTGGACGGGACAGCGCCTACGAGCAGTACTTC. It translates to CASGRDSAYEQYF. This chain connects TRBV2 to TRBJ2-7; 7 bases line up with TRBD1. Germline V gives CDR1 SNHLY, CDR2 FYNNEI. This CDR3 spans 13 amino acids. Trimming took 9 bases from V and 2 from J; bases not matched to a gene: 7.

This clone was seen once. The rearrangement links TRBV30 to TRBJ2-1; 9 bases map to TRBD1. V lost 2 bases and J lost 2; bases outside the gene matches: 7. The CDR3 sequence is 16 residues long. In germline, CDR1 is GTSNPN, CDR2 SVGIG (reference sequence). The CDR3: CAWSSDRGDTYNEQFF. As DNA, the CDR3 is TGTGCCTGGAGTTCGGACAGGGGCGACACCTACAATGAGCAGTTCTTC.

V and J are TRBV7-8 and TRBJ1-3, with D possibly matching TRBD1 (5 bases). This CDR3 has 14 residues. Per germline, CDR1 SGHVS and CDR2 FQNEAQ. Trimming took 1 base from V and 2 from J, leaving 6 bases between them. Here the CDR3 reads CASSLGGAGNTIYF. CDR3 nucleotide sequence: TGTGCCAGCAGCTTAGGGGGCGCTGGAAACACCATATATTTT.

The V and J genes are TRBV27 and TRBJ1-5; 8 bases are shared with TRBD1. J lost 2 bases, V lost 0 bases, and 0 bases had no gene match. CDR1 is MNHEY and CDR2 is SMNVEV in the germline V gene (reference sequence). The CDR3 totals 15 residues. The CDR3 nucleotides read TGTGCCAGCAGTTTATCGACAGGGGGCAATCAGCCCCAGCATTTT. Protein sequence: CASSLSTGGNQPQHF.

This chain joins TRBV7-9 and TRBJ2-2; the match to TRBD2 covers 13 bases. CDR3 size: 18 residues. Trimming took 6 bases from V and 5 from J; bases not matched to a gene: 12. CDR1 and CDR2 (germline): SEHNR, FQNEAQ (reference sequence). This chain's CDR3 is CASSRTHGLAGDTGELFF. As DNA, the CDR3 is TGTGCCAGCAGTCGAACTCATGGACTAGCGGGAGATACCGGGGAGCTGTTTTTT.

V is TRBV6-1 and J is TRBJ1-1; D call uncertain. Per the germline V gene, CDR1 is MNHNS and CDR2 is SASEGT. The CDR3 has 11 residues. CDR3 sequence: CAEGSYTEAFF. Here the CDR3 DNA reads TGTGCGGAGGGCAGCTACACTGAAGCTTTCTTT.

V and J are TRBV5-1 and TRBJ2-2; TRBD1 might be the D (6 bases). V was pared by 4 bases and J by 0 bases, with 16 bases between. Per the germline V gene, CDR1 is SGHRS and CDR2 is YFSETQ. This CDR3 spans 17 amino acids. The CDR3 DNA reads TGCGCCAGCAGCCCCCCTTTGGGGACAACGAACACCGGGGAGCTGTTTTTT. Translating it yields CASSPPLGTTNTGELFF. Full variable domain (outside the CDR3, taken from reference TRBV5-1 and TRBJ2-2): KAGVTQTPRYLIKTRGQQVTLSCSPISGHRSVSWYQQTPGQGLQFLFEYFSETQRNKGNFPGRFSGRQFSNSRSEMNVSTLELGDSALYLCASSPPLGTTNTGELFFGEGSRLTVL.

This chain uses TRBV5-4 with TRBJ1-3, with 10 bases matching TRBD1. Germline V gene lookup returns CDR1 SGHNT and CDR2 YYREEE (reference sequence). J lost 2 bases, V lost 4 bases, and 3 bases had no gene match. The length of the CDR3 is 15 residues. The CDR3 sequence: CASSRDRGTGNTIYF. CDR3 DNA sequence: TGTGCCAGCAGCCGGGACAGGGGTACTGGAAACACCATATATTTT.

The rearrangement joins TRBV27 to TRBJ1-5; perhaps TRBD1 as D (5 bases). Deletions cut 6 bases from V and 7 bases from J, with 7 bases between. The CDR3 spans 11 residues. CDR1 is MNHEY, CDR2 SMNVEV, per germline (reference sequence). The CDR3 DNA is TGTGCCAGCAGGGGGGGGCAGCCCCAGCATTTT. This sequence encodes CASRGGQPQHF.

The chain couples TRBV5-1 to TRBJ2-7; a weak D match, TRBD1 (7 bases). Between the trimmed V and J ends, which lost 4 bases and 3 bases, there was a span of 14 bases. The germline V gene encodes CDR1 SGHRS and CDR2 YFSETQ. This CDR3 spans 14 amino acids. CDR3 sequence: CASSPGDSNYEQYF. In DNA form, the CDR3 reads TGCGCCAGCAGCCCGGGGGACAGCAACTACGAGCAGTACTTC.

The V call is TRBV5-4, the J call TRBJ2-1; 8 nucleotides match TRBD2. The junction had 6 bases not matched to a gene; V was cut back by 4 bases and J by 0 bases. Germline CDR1 reads SGHNT; CDR2 reads YYREEE (reference sequence). This CDR3 has 16 amino acids. The CDR3 here is CASSPTSGSSYNEQFF. The CDR3 DNA reads TGTGCCAGCAGCCCCACTAGCGGAAGCTCCTACAATGAGCAGTTCTTC.

This rearrangement joins TRBV4-1 to TRBJ1-5; D unclear. This CDR3 is 13 amino acids long. V was trimmed by 1 base and J by 7 bases, leaving 8 bases between them. The germline gives CDR1 MGHRA, CDR2 YSYEKL. CDR3 sequence reads: CASSQVSGQPQHF. The CDR3 DNA is TGCGCCAGCAGCCAAGTTTCAGGCCAGCCCCAGCATTTT.

A few counts support this clone. V usage is TRBV18 and J usage is TRBJ1-5; no firm D call. This CDR3 spans 14 amino acids. V was clipped by 2 bases and J by 7 bases, with 12 bases between them. Germline V CDR1 and CDR2: KGHSH, LQKENI. In DNA form, the CDR3 reads TGTGCCAGCTCACCATATGAGTATTGGCAGCCCCAGCATTTT. Translating gives CASSPYEYWQPQHF.

The chain couples TRBV9 to TRBJ2-6; D gene unclear. Trimming pared 1 base from V and 4 bases from J, leaving 3 bases between. The CDR3 covers 13 residues. The germline gives CDR1 SGDLS, CDR2 YYNGEE. The CDR3 coding sequence is TGTGCCAGCAGCGTACAAGGGGCCAACGTCCTGACTTTC. Translated: CASSVQGANVLTF.

Comments on this clone: Sequence at one end of the junction differs from germline and may be a read error. J is TRBJ2-5 and V is TRBV7-7; D is possibly TRBD2 (6 bases). The germline CDR1 and CDR2 sequences are SSHAT and FNYEAQ (reference sequence). The CDR3 covers 14 residues. The CDR3 spells CASSLTGTGGTQYF. The CDR3 DNA sequence: TGTGCTAGCAGCCTGACCGGGACTGGTGGGACCCAGTACTTC.

The rearrangement joins TRBV6-5 to TRBJ1-6; D remains unclear. Trimming took 5 bases from V and 7 from J, leaving 12 bases between them. CDR1 and CDR2 from the germline V gene are MNHEY and SVGAGI. The CDR3 consists of 14 residues. CDR3 protein: CASSPWATNSPLHF. Here the CDR3 DNA reads TGTGCCAGCAGTCCCTGGGCCACCAATTCACCCCTCCACTTT.

The V gene is TRBV6-1, the J gene TRBJ1-5; D remains unclear. V lost 0 bases and J 3 bases, leaving 9 bases between the germline ends. CDR1 is MNHNS and CDR2 is SASEGT in the germline V gene. The CDR3 length is 15 residues. Here the CDR3 reads CASSEAFGDNQPQHF. CDR3 in DNA: TGTGCCAGCAGTGAAGCGTTCGGGGACAATCAGCCCCAGCATTTT.